Here is one T cell receptor beta chain with its context. Between the trimmed V and J ends, which lost 0 bases and 4 bases, there was a span of 4 bases. Germline lookup yields CDR1 ENHRY and CDR2 SYGVKD. The CDR3 loop spans 13 amino acids. These data originate in a study of blood T cell repertoires in COVID-19. Turning to the study itself: Both acute and convalescent COVID-19 samples were obtained from the United States, Italy and Spain. The cDNA or gDNA used as material had been derived from T cells, B-cell-depleted T cells, or PBMCs.

Authors' analysis steps: By means of reference gene primer amplification, nucleated cell counts were estimated. The table came from immunoSEQ multiplex PCR; TCRdb's copy has only in-frame clones and leaves some out. V, J and clone size were drawn from that table, and D and trimming were deduced from the DNA. The sample comprises 53,000 or so clones, 75% to 90% of which are singletons, and 2.5% to 3% rests with the top ten. Material for sequencing was peripheral blood. V is TRBV10-3 and J is TRBJ2-1; no firm D call. The sequence was obtained from an elderly man with acute or convalescent COVID-19. The DNA of the CDR3 is TGTGCCATCAGTGAGTCCCCTTACAATGAGCAGTTCTTC. This gives the protein CAISESPYNEQFF.